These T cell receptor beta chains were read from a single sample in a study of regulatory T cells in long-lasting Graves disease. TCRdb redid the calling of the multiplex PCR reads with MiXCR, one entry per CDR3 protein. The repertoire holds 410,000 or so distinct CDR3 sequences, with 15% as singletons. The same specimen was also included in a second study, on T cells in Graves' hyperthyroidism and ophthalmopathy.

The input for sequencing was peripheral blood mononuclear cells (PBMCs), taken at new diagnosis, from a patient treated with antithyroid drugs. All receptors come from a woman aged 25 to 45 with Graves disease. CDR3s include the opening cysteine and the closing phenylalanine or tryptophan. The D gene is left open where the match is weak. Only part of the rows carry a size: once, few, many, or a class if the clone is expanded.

CASGLVITTDLNTEAFF	TGTGCTAGTGGTTTGGTAATCACGACAGATCTGAACACTGAAGCTTTCTTT	TRBJ1-1	TRBV12-5	NA	many
CASIGSSYNSPLHF	TGTGCCAGCATCGGGAGCTCCTATAATTCACCCCTCCACTTT	TRBJ1-6	TRBV28	NA	many
CACSIDGTGLPDTQYF	TGTGCCTGCAGTATTGACGGGACAGGGCTCCCTGATACGCAGTATTTT	TRBJ2-3	TRBV2	TRBD1	NA
CATGPISTDTQYF	TGTGCCACGGGACCCATATCCACAGATACGCAGTATTTT	TRBJ2-3	TRBV19	NA	NA
CASSLLTSGRFYNEQFF	TGTGCCAGCAGTTTGCTGACTAGCGGGAGGTTCTACAATGAGCAGTTCTTC	TRBJ2-1	TRBV27	TRBD2	many
CASSSGTSFGNEQFF	TGCGCCAGCAGTTCCGGGACTAGCTTTGGCAATGAGCAGTTCTTC	TRBJ2-1	TRBV5-1	TRBD2	many
CASSPGTNTGELFF	TGCGCCAGCAGCCCTGGGACGAACACCGGGGAGCTGTTTTTT	TRBJ2-2	TRBV5-1	NA	many
CASTLYQAGGFHEQYF	TGTGCCAGCACCCTTTATCAGGCAGGGGGCTTCCACGAGCAGTACTTC	TRBJ2-7	TRBV13	TRBD1	few
CASSHQGVTDNEQFF	TGTGCCAGCAGCCACCAAGGGGTTACAGACAATGAGCAGTTCTTC	TRBJ2-1	TRBV6-1	NA	many
CASSLGASGRDTQYF	TGTGCCAGCAGCTTAGGGGCCAGCGGGAGGGATACGCAGTATTTT	TRBJ2-3	TRBV11-2	TRBD2	many
CASSESRATYEQYF	TGCGCCAGCAGTGAAAGTAGGGCGACCTACGAGCAGTACTTC	TRBJ2-7	TRBV6-9	NA	many
CASSLAEGGYEQYF	TGCGCCAGCAGCTTGGCGGAAGGGGGTTACGAGCAGTACTTC	TRBJ2-7	TRBV5-1	NA	few
CATSRDRGTGADEQFF	TGTGCCACCAGCAGAGATAGGGGGACAGGTGCCGATGAGCAGTTCTTC	TRBJ2-1	TRBV15	TRBD1	few
CAISEWTGGEKLFF	TGTGCCATCAGTGAGTGGACAGGGGGGGAAAAACTGTTTTTT	TRBJ1-4	TRBV10-3	TRBD1	NA
CASRYSVQGTQYF	TGTGCCAGCAGGTACAGCGTCCAGGGGACCCAGTACTTC	TRBJ2-5	TRBV12-3/TRBV12-4	NA	many
CASSLREIVTEAFF	TGTGCCAGCAGCTTAAGGGAGATTGTGACTGAAGCTTTCTTT	TRBJ1-1	TRBV11-3	NA	few
CASTTGRDTQYF	TGTGCCAGCACAACAGGGCGGGATACGCAGTATTTT	TRBJ2-3	TRBV6-1	NA	few
CASSSRDRDGYTF	TGTGCCAGCAGTAGCCGGGACAGAGATGGCTACACCTTC	TRBJ1-2	TRBV13	TRBD1	many
CASGVADLTGELFF	TGTGCCAGCGGGGTAGCGGATCTCACCGGGGAGCTGTTTTTT	TRBJ2-2	TRBV7-3	NA	many
CASSLLEGKTEAFF	TGTGCCAGCAGCTTATTAGAAGGGAAGACTGAAGCTTTCTTT	TRBJ1-1	TRBV7-9	NA	NA
CAWAQTGGNSPLHF	TGTGCCTGGGCTCAGACAGGGGGTAATTCACCCCTCCACTTT	TRBJ1-6	TRBV30	TRBD1	NA
CASSHLAGGLYEQYF	TGTGCCAGCAGCCACCTAGCGGGAGGGCTTTACGAGCAGTACTTC	TRBJ2-7	TRBV14	TRBD2	NA
CSASYEPGTGELFF	TGCAGTGCTAGTTACGAACCAGGCACCGGGGAGCTGTTTTTT	TRBJ2-2	TRBV20-1	NA	many
CASSFVVQEQFF	TGTGCCAGCAGCTTTGTAGTCCAGGAGCAGTTCTTC	TRBJ2-1	TRBV13	NA	many
CASSLGSGSTGELFF	TGTGCCAGCAGCTTAGGTAGCGGGAGTACAGGGGAGCTGTTTTTT	TRBJ2-2	TRBV11-2	TRBD2	once
CASSQDLLAGGEQYF	TGCGCCAGCAGCCAAGATTTACTAGCGGGAGGCGAGCAGTACTTC	TRBJ2-7	TRBV4-1	TRBD2	NA
CSGTDSSYEQYF	TGCAGTGGGACGGACAGCTCCTACGAGCAGTACTTC	TRBJ2-7	TRBV20-1	NA	many
CASSRGQGRGETQYF	TGTGCCAGCAGTCGGGGACAGGGGAGGGGAGAGACCCAGTACTTC	TRBJ2-5	TRBV13	TRBD1	few
CASSLEARRGPLYTEAFF	TGTGCCAGCAGCTTAGAGGCCCGCAGGGGCCCCCTCTACACTGAAGCTTTCTTT	TRBJ1-1	TRBV7-3	NA	NA
CASSRDFGETQYF	TGTGCCAGCAGTCGGGACTTTGGCGAGACCCAGTACTTC	TRBJ2-5	TRBV27	NA	many
CASSSYSPNEQFF	TGTGCCAGCAGCTCTTATTCGCCAAATGAGCAGTTCTTC	TRBJ2-1	TRBV7-9	NA	NA
CASSPSWGMSNQPQHF	TGTGCCAGCAGCCCTAGCTGGGGTATGAGCAATCAGCCCCAGCATTTT	TRBJ1-5	TRBV7-8	NA	many
CSVEESDTGELFF	TGCAGCGTTGAGGAGTCAGACACCGGGGAGCTGTTTTTT	TRBJ2-2	TRBV29-1	NA	NA
CASSLTGTSYNEQFF	TGTGCCAGCAGCTTAACCGGTACTTCCTACAATGAGCAGTTCTTC	TRBJ2-1	TRBV7-3	NA	many
CASSYGTVSPLHF	TGTGCCAGCAGCTACGGGACAGTATCACCCCTCCACTTT	TRBJ1-6	TRBV7-8	TRBD1	many
CASRGNSGNTIYF	TGTGCCAGCCGCGGGAATTCTGGAAACACCATATATTTT	TRBJ1-3	TRBV12-3/TRBV12-4	NA	many
CASSSTASDTQYF	TGTGCCAGCAGCTCGACAGCCTCAGATACGCAGTATTTT	TRBJ2-3	TRBV5-1	NA	many
CASRYRTSGSSYNEQFF	TGTGCCAGCAGATATAGAACTAGCGGGAGTTCTTACAATGAGCAGTTCTTC	TRBJ2-1	TRBV12-3/TRBV12-4	TRBD2	NA
CASSYSRGGWDRLGYTF	TGTGCCAGCAGTTACTCAAGAGGAGGCTGGGACAGGCTTGGCTACACCTTC	TRBJ1-2	TRBV6-9	TRBD1	few
CASSPRDRQVQETQYF	TGTGCCAGCAGCCCCCGGGACAGACAAGTCCAAGAGACCCAGTACTTC	TRBJ2-5	TRBV28	TRBD1	NA
CSASGDRGLSYEQYF	TGCAGTGCTAGCGGGGACAGGGGGCTATCCTACGAGCAGTACTTC	TRBJ2-7	TRBV20-1	TRBD1	many
CSAPGLAGTDTQYF	TGCAGTGCCCCGGGACTAGCGGGGACAGATACGCAGTATTTT	TRBJ2-3	TRBV20-1	TRBD2	many
CASSPTVTGELFF	TGCGCCAGCAGCCCGACCGTCACCGGGGAGCTGTTTTTT	TRBJ2-2	TRBV5-1	NA	many
CASSLGLAGGRGYEQYF	TGTGCCAGCAGCCTTGGACTAGCGGGAGGCCGGGGCTACGAGCAGTACTTC	TRBJ2-7	TRBV13	TRBD2	few
CSAPASPHFGQYF	TGCAGTGCCCCCGCATCCCCTCACTTCGGGCAGTACTTC	TRBJ2-7	TRBV20-1	NA	many
CASSVVPSIGEQFF	TGTGCCAGCAGCGTAGTTCCCTCAATAGGTGAGCAGTTCTTC	TRBJ2-1	TRBV9	NA	NA
CASSEDQGIINGYTF	TGTGCCAGCAGTGAAGACCAGGGCATTATCAATGGCTACACCTTC	TRBJ1-2	TRBV2	NA	many
CASSLNNIQYF	TGTGCCAGCAGCTTAAACAACATTCAGTACTTC	TRBJ2-4	TRBV11-3	NA	NA